This entry lists 9 T cell receptor beta chains sequenced from one sample in a study of shared T cell receptors in the human thymus. Profiled with immunoSEQ multiplex PCR; TCRdb holds only in-frame clones, not every one. The sample lists 700,000 or so clones; around 85% were seen once. Separately, the same data were catalogued under a study of human thymus T cells.

The sample consisted of thymocytes. The source is a girl under three years old with a congenital heart defect.

As for this clone: Other DNA sequences in the sample encode the same CDR3. The chain is built from TRBV28 and TRBJ1-6; 12 bases are a match to TRBD1. The V and J ends lost 4 bases and 6 bases, in that order; junction bases with no gene match: 7. CDR1 MDHEN and CDR2 SYDVKM come from the germline V gene. The CDR3 covers 17 residues. Here the CDR3 DNA reads TGTGCCAGCAGTTGGGACAGGGGGCGATGGGCTAATTCACCCCTCCACTTT. Its translation is CASSWDRGRWANSPLHF. The full variable domain, completed using reference TRBV28 and TRBJ1-6, is DVKVTQSSRYLVKRTGEKVFLECVQDMDHENMFWYRQDPGLGLRLIYFSYDVKMKEKGDIPEGYSVSREKKERFSLILESASTNQTSMYLCASSWDRGRWANSPLHFGNGTRLTVT.

The table lists this clone with a few counts. J is TRBJ2-7 and V is TRBV28; tentatively, D is TRBD1 (6 bases). V gave up 6 bases and J gave up 2 bases, with 17 bases separating them. The CDR3 has 15 amino acids. Germline CDR1 is MDHEN and CDR2 is SYDVKM. The CDR3 spells CASRPGQRLTYEQYF. In DNA, the CDR3 is TGTGCCAGCAGACCCGGACAGCGACTGACCTACGAGCAGTACTTC.

The chain couples TRBV10-2 to TRBJ1-2; 8 bases fit TRBD1. Unmatched junction bases numbered 21, after V lost 2 bases and J lost 4 bases. Germline CDR1 WSHSY, CDR2 SAAADI. There are 20 residues in the CDR3. In nucleotides, the CDR3 is TGCGCCAGCAGTGAGGTTCAGTCGGCTATGGTTGGACAGGGTGGCTATGGCTACACCTTC. Translation: CASSEVQSAMVGQGGYGYTF.

This clone was counted a single time. The chain combines TRBV10-2 with TRBJ2-1, with D possibly being TRBD2 (5 bases). This CDR3 has 15 residues. Germline V gives CDR1 WSHSY, CDR2 SAAADI. The V gene lost 6 bases and the J gene lost 6 bases, with 18 bases spanning the gap. The CDR3 spells CASRKAGGPLNEQFF. DNA for the CDR3: TGCGCCAGCAGGAAGGCCGGCGGGCCCCTCAATGAGCAGTTCTTC.

This chain links TRBV14 with TRBJ1-4; D perhaps matches TRBD1 (6 bases). Germline assignment: CDR1 SGHDN and CDR2 FVKESK. The CDR3 totals 19 residues. Trimming took 0 bases from V and 0 from J, leaving 17 bases between them. The CDR3 protein is CASSQDPGQKVATNEKLFF. DNA for the CDR3: TGTGCCAGCAGCCAAGATCCAGGACAGAAAGTTGCAACTAATGAAAAACTGTTTTTT.

The V gene is TRBV9, the J gene TRBJ1-4; possibly TRBD1 for D (6 bases). V lost 6 bases and J 5 bases, leaving 17 bases between the germline ends. The CDR3 totals 15 residues. Germline assignment: CDR1 SGDLS and CDR2 YYNGEE. The CDR3 nucleotides are TGTGCCAGCACCCAGTGGGGGCAGCCAAATGAAAAACTGTTTTTT. Its protein product is CASTQWGQPNEKLFF.

The chain links TRBV4-1 to TRBJ2-2; TRBD2 matches 8 bases. The V gene end was trimmed by 0 bases and the J gene end by 6 bases; junction bases not matched to a gene: 12. The CDR3 spans 18 residues. The V gene's germline CDR1 is MGHRA and CDR2 YSYEKL. The CDR3 here is CASSQDPHAGGWAGELFF. The CDR3 coding sequence is TGCGCCAGCAGCCAAGATCCTCATGCGGGAGGATGGGCCGGGGAGCTGTTTTTT.

V and J are TRBV6-1 and TRBJ2-3, with D hard to call. Trimming shortened V by 8 bases and J by 2 bases, and 8 bases separated the two germline ends. Per the germline V gene, CDR1 is MNHNS and CDR2 is SASEGT. CDR3 length: 12 amino acids. The CDR3 here is CASLSITDTQYF. The CDR3, as DNA: TGTGCCAGCCTAAGCATCACAGATACGCAGTATTTT.

The chain uses TRBV9 and TRBJ2-1; 11 bases line up with TRBD2. Trimming at V came to 4 bases and at J to 4 bases, leaving 4 bases not matched to a gene. Germline CDR1 and CDR2: SGDLS and YYNGEE. There are 15 residues in the CDR3. CDR3 protein: CASSLTSGKYNEQFF. The CDR3 coding sequence is TGTGCCAGCAGCCTGACTAGCGGGAAATACAATGAGCAGTTCTTC. Together with reference TRBV9 and TRBJ2-1, the CDR3 gives the full variable domain: DSGVTQTPKHLITATGQRVTLRCSPRSGDLSVYWYQQSLDQGLQFLIQYYNGEERAKGNILERFSAQQFPDLHSELNLSSLELGDSALYFCASSLTSGKYNEQFFGPGTRLTVL.